This entry features one T cell receptor (beta chain) sequence. Its antigen remains unknown. Germline assignment: CDR1 SGHRS and CDR2 YFSETQ. This CDR3 contains 15 residues. V lost 0 bases and J 4 bases, leaving 14 bases between the germline ends. Cells designated naive CD8 were CD45RO-negative and were positively selected for CCR7, with terminally differentiated effector memory CD45RA+ cells excluded. The donors, healthy adults who were HIV-negative, had experienced no recent acute infections or vaccinations. This sample was taken from a study of shared clonotypes between healthy human individuals. Notes on the study in general: Clonotypes shared by all four donors outscored non-shared clonotypes in generation probability.

Libraries were prepared by immunoSEQ multiplex PCR; TCRdb keeps only in-frame clonotypes and omits some of them. The table includes over 800,000 clones, approximately 92% detected once. Source material: naive CD8+ T cells sorted from blood. The V call is TRBV5-1, the J call TRBJ2-7; possibly TRBD2 for D (7 bases). This clonotype was obtained from a man aged 30 to 39 in good health. CDR3 sequence: CASSLEGGRVYEQYF. CDR3 nucleotides: TGCGCCAGCAGCTTGGAAGGGGGGAGGGTTTACGAGCAGTACTTC.